This entry is about one TCR beta chain. The entry originates in a study of blood T cell repertoires in COVID-19. On the study more broadly: Sites in the United States, Italy and Spain provided acute and convalescent COVID-19 samples. Sample material is recorded as cDNA or gDNA derived from T cells, B-cell-depleted T cells, or PBMCs.

Trimming pared 2 bases from V and 7 bases from J, leaving 11 bases between. This CDR3 has 12 amino acids. Germline CDR1 and CDR2: GTSNPN and SVGIG (reference sequence). In the source study's methods: The assay estimated nucleated cells by amplifying reference gene primers. The repertoire was sequenced with immunoSEQ multiplex PCR; TCRdb's copy has only in-frame clones and lacks some. Clonal size and the V and J genes are those of that table, whereas D and trimming came from the DNA. The table has some 260,000 clones, roughly 86% seen once. This TCR derives from a woman younger than 45 with acute or convalescent COVID-19. The chain uses TRBV30 and TRBJ2-5; unclear D gene. Sequenced material: peripheral blood. CDR3: CAWSRSSVTQYF. The DNA of the CDR3 is TGTGCCTGGAGTCGGAGCAGTGTGACCCAGTACTTC.